This T cell receptor (beta chain) originates from a study of response to subunit inactivated influenza vaccine. This clonotype was seen a single time. Its target is not known. The CDR3 spans 14 residues. Trimming removed 3 bases from V and 1 base from J, with 10 bases in between. Germline CDR1 and CDR2: DFQATT and SNEGSKA (reference sequence). Study-wide points: It was suggested by the authors that few new T cells are recruited by each seasonal influenza vaccination.

TCRdb independently ran MiXCR on the RT-PCR reads; one entry per CDR3 protein. The sample shows hundreds of thousands of distinct CDR3 sequences, 16% of them seen only once. The clonotype originates from a man in his fifties or sixties who received an inactivated influenza vaccine. The sample was CD4+ T cells sorted from PBMCs, taken less than 30 months after vaccination. The genes are TRBV20-1 and TRBJ1-5, with D tentatively TRBD1 (6 bases). CDR3 sequence: CSASTGSSNQPQHF. The CDR3 nucleotides are TGCAGTGCTAGTACAGGGTCAAGCAATCAGCCCCAGCATTTT.